These T cell receptor beta chains were read from a single sample in a study of T cells in Graves' hyperthyroidism and ophthalmopathy. TCRdb re-analysed the multiplex PCR reads in MiXCR, keeping a single row per CDR3 protein. The profile covers 450,000 to 600,000 distinct CDR3 sequences, with around 15% appearing a single time and around 13% taken by the ten largest. Sequencing was performed on blood. Source of these receptors: a woman between 35 and 50 years old with Graves' hyperthyroidism. CDR3s include the opening cysteine and the closing phenylalanine or tryptophan. A D gene is named only where the DNA matches it firmly. A clone size is listed for some rows: how often the clone was seen (once, few, many), or a class if it is expanded.

clone_size	j_call	v_call	d_call	cdr3_nt	cdr3_aa
NA	TRBJ1-1	TRBV4-1	NA	TGCGCCAGCAGCCAGGCCCCCGCTCCCCCGAACACTGAAGCTTTCTTT	CASSQAPAPPNTEAFF
NA	TRBJ1-1	TRBV12-3/TRBV12-4	NA	TGTGCCAGCGGATCGGTCGACACTGAAGCTTTCTTT	CASGSVDTEAFF
NA	TRBJ2-7	TRBV6-1	NA	TGTGCCGGGGGGAGACAGGAGACTTACGAGCAGTACTTC	CAGGRQETYEQYF
many	TRBJ1-1	TRBV5-1	NA	TGCGCCAGCAGCAAAGACAGAGTGGTTGAAGCTTTCTTT	CASSKDRVVEAFF
many	TRBJ2-1	TRBV29-1	TRBD2	TGCAGCGTTGCCCGCGGGAGGGCCGGGGTGGTGTTGGATGAGCAGTTCTTC	CSVARGRAGVVLDEQFF
many	TRBJ2-7	TRBV5-8	NA	TGTGCCAGCAGCTGGGGGGTGGGGCGGAGCTCCTACGAGCAGTACTTC	CASSWGVGRSSYEQYF
few	TRBJ2-3	TRBV3-1	NA	TGTGCCAGCAGCTCTACTGGGGCATGGGGCACAGATACGCAGTATTTT	CASSSTGAWGTDTQYF
NA	TRBJ2-1	TRBV7-9	TRBD2	TGTGCCAGCAGCCCAGTATCTAGCGGGAGAAACAATGAGCAGTTCTTC	CASSPVSSGRNNEQFF
many	TRBJ2-3	TRBV28	NA	TGTGCCAGCAGCCAATTAACGGGGAGCACAGATACGCAGTATTTT	CASSQLTGSTDTQYF
many	TRBJ2-5	TRBV10-3	TRBD2	TGTGCCATCAGCAAGACTAGCGGCCAAGAGACCCAGTACTTC	CAISKTSGQETQYF
few	TRBJ2-7	TRBV27	NA	TGTGCCAGCAGTTTATCCACCTCGGCTTTATACGAGCAGTACTTC	CASSLSTSALYEQYF
many	TRBJ2-1	TRBV20-1	TRBD2	TGCAGTGCTAATAGCGGAACGGGGGGCAATGAGCAGTTCTTC	CSANSGTGGNEQFF
few	TRBJ2-2	TRBV27	TRBD2	TGTGCCAGCAGTCGAACCGGGACTAGCGGGATCGGAAGCACCGGAGAGCTGTTTTTT	CASSRTGTSGIGSTGELFF
NA	TRBJ2-1	TRBV7-3	NA	TGTGCCAGCAGCTTACTTCGGACAGAGTATTTCGGGGAGCAGTTCTTC	CASSLLRTEYFGEQFF
many	TRBJ2-2	TRBV28	NA	TGTGCCAGCAGTTTAGCCTGGAAGGCCGGGGAGCTGTTTTTT	CASSLAWKAGELFF
few	TRBJ1-1	TRBV6-4	NA	TGTGCCAGCAGTGCCTTCGGTTGGGGCACTGAAGCTTTCTTT	CASSAFGWGTEAFF
many	TRBJ2-1	TRBV28	TRBD1	TGTGCCATCAACAGGGGGCCAAATGAGCAGTTCTTC	CAINRGPNEQFF
many	TRBJ1-2	TRBV7-2	TRBD1	TGTGCCAGCGGATCCTTCACCGGACAGGACTACACCTTC	CASGSFTGQDYTF
NA	TRBJ2-1	TRBV7-9	TRBD1	TGTGCCAGCAGCGACCGGGACAGGGGGTTCTTC	CASSDRDRGFF
few	TRBJ2-1	TRBV27	TRBD2	TGTGCCAGCAGTCCCGGACTAGCGGGAAGGAATGAGCAGCTCTTC	CASSPGLAGRNEQLF
few	TRBJ1-5	TRBV28	TRBD1	TGTGCCAGCAAAACGGGACAGGGAGGACAGCCCCAGCATTTT	CASKTGQGGQPQHF
few	TRBJ2-3	TRBV5-4	TRBD1	TGTGCCAGCAGCGCCAGGGGGCGCCGCACAGATACGCAGTATTTT	CASSARGRRTDTQYF
many	TRBJ2-1	TRBV13	TRBD2	TGTGCCAGCAGCTTTAGCGGGAGGACCACCTACAATGAGCAGTTCTTC	CASSFSGRTTYNEQFF
few	TRBJ2-1	TRBV19	TRBD1	TGTACCAGTAGTATTTTGAAGGGGGCGAGGTACAATGAGCAGTTCTTC	CTSSILKGARYNEQFF
many	TRBJ2-7	TRBV10-3	TRBD2	TGTGCCATCAGTGAGTCCCGGGAGGACGAGCAGTACTTC	CAISESREDEQYF
many	TRBJ1-2	TRBV3-1	NA	TGTGCCAGCAGCCAGTCATGGAACTATGGCTACACCTTC	CASSQSWNYGYTF
few	TRBJ2-7	TRBV10-2	NA	TGCGCCAGCAGTGAGATAGCGCCGAGCTCCTACGAGCAGTACTTC	CASSEIAPSSYEQYF
many	TRBJ2-7	TRBV20-1	TRBD2	TGCAGTGCTAGAGATAGTCTAGCGGGAGTCTACGAGCAGTACTTC	CSARDSLAGVYEQYF
NA	TRBJ2-1	TRBV19	TRBD2	TGTGCCAGTAGTATAGTCGGACTAGCGGGAGACAATGAGCAGTTCTTC	CASSIVGLAGDNEQFF
many	TRBJ2-1	TRBV28	TRBD1	TGTGCCAGCAGTTTATATGGGACAGGGGGCAATGAGCAGTTCTTC	CASSLYGTGGNEQFF
few	TRBJ2-2	TRBV30	TRBD2	TGTGCCTGGAGGTGGGGGGGAGGTTCCGGGGAGCTGTTTTTT	CAWRWGGGSGELFF
many	TRBJ2-1	TRBV27	TRBD1	TGTGCCAGCATGCAGAGGACAGGGAAAAATGAGCAGTTCTTC	CASMQRTGKNEQFF